This T cell receptor (beta chain) was recovered during a study of patients and donors after allogeneic stem cell transplantation (TCRdb year 2020). A note on this clonotype: It has no known antigen specificity. Base qualities were left out, and no much larger clone turns up one base away.

The CDR3 sequence holds 14 residues, the cysteine and phenylalanine included. The only DNA kept is the CDR3, 42 bases in frame from the first base. The germline V gene supplies CDR1 LGHNA and CDR2 YSLEER. Trimming removed 1 base from V and 2 bases from J, leaving 9 bases between the germline ends. Receptors were amplified or captured by RT-PCR. TCRdb lists the instrument as NextSeq 550. TCRdb reprocessed the public reads (quality trimming at Q25 with fastp, clone calling with MiXCR) and kept in-frame beta chains. Entries are consolidated by CDR3 protein sequence, retaining the most common genes and DNA. Within this sample are 95,000 to 120,000 distinct CDR3 sequences, with over 30% of them counted one time only. The top ten constitute approximately 30% of the sample.

Rearrangement joined TRBV4-3 to TRBJ2-7; the D gene cannot be named for sure. The sequenced material came from blood, either unsorted or a sorted T cell fraction (not recorded which). The clonotype originates from a human donor who was either an allogeneic HSCT recipient or a stem cell or donor lymphocyte infusion donor (not recorded which). It is not recorded whose cells these are; they may come from a transplant donor. The CDR3 protein sequence reads: CASSQVLGAYEQYF. The nucleotide sequence is given as TGCGCCAGCAGCCAAGTCCTCGGAGCCTACGAGCAGTACTTC.